The TCR beta chain described here comes from a study of early T cells in non-severe SARS-CoV-2 infection. Study-wide context: Sequencing of unsorted whole blood was done on bulk RNA, leaving chains unpaired. General study points: CD4 and private specificities were missed by VDJdb matching, which favored anti-spike CD8 responses.

Attached unique molecular identifiers marked individual cDNA molecules. TCRdb reprocessed the 5' RACE reads via MiXCR and lists one record per CDR3 protein. The sample holds approximately 70,000 distinct CDR3 sequences, 10% to 15% seen once. Germline values: CDR1 SGHTA, CDR2 FQGTGA. Trimming at V came to 5 bases and at J to 8 bases, leaving 14 bases not matched to a gene. This CDR3 spans 17 amino acids. This clonotype was recorded a few times. Its target is not known. This TCR was recovered from an adult who was a healthcare worker with PCR-confirmed SARS-CoV-2 infection or an uninfected control (not recorded which). Sequenced sample: whole blood. This chain uses TRBV7-3 with TRBJ2-2, with TRBD2 identical over 10 bases. Here the CDR3 reads CASSPNEASGRRGELFF. CDR3 sequence (DNA): TGTGCCAGCAGCCCCAACGAGGCTAGCGGGAGACGAGGGGAGCTGTTTTTT.